This TCR beta chain was recorded in a study of T cells in Graves' hyperthyroidism and ophthalmopathy. The V and J ends lost 5 bases and 1 base respectively, with 9 bases between them. The CDR3 runs to 14 residues. Looked up from germline, CDR1 is SGHAT and CDR2 is FQNNGV. TCR beta CDR3 sequences were amplified from RNA transcripts. HTBI primers were used for first-round RT-PCR of the TCR CDR3. TCRdb reanalysed the multiplex PCR reads using MiXCR and keeps one entry per CDR3 protein. The sample yields some 270,000 distinct CDR3 sequences, about an eighth seen once. Sequencing was performed on blood. This receptor was taken from a woman aged 25 to 39 with Graves' hyperthyroidism that later progressed to Graves' ophthalmopathy. V and J are TRBV11-2 and TRBJ2-1; D is unresolved. CDR3 sequence: CASSQDPSYNEQFF. CDR3 coding DNA: TGTGCCAGCAGCCAAGACCCTTCCTACAATGAGCAGTTCTTC. The variable domain in full, completed from reference TRBV11-2 and TRBJ2-1, reads EAGVAQSPRYKIIEKRQSVAFWCNPISGHATLYWYQQILGQGPKLLIQFQNNGVVDDSQLPKDRFSAERLKGVDSTLKIQPAKLEDSAVYLCASSQDPSYNEQFFGPGTRLTVL.